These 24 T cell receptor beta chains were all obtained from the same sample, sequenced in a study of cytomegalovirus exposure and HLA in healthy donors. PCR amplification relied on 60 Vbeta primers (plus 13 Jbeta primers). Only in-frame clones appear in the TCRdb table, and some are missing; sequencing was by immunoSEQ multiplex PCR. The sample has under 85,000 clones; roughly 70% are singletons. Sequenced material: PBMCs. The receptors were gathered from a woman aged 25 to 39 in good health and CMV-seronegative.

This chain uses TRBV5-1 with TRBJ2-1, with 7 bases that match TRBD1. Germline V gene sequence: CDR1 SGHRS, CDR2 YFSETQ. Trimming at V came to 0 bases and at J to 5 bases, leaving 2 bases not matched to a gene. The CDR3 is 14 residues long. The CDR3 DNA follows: TGCGCCAGCAGCTTGGGACAGGGACACAATGAGCAGTTCTTC. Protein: CASSLGQGHNEQFF.

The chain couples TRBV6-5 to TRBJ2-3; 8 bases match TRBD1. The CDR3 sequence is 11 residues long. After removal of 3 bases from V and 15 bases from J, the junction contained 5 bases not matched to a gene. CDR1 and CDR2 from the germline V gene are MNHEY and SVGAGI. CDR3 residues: CASSYSDRVYF. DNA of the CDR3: TGTGCCAGCAGTTATTCGGACAGGGTTTATTTT.

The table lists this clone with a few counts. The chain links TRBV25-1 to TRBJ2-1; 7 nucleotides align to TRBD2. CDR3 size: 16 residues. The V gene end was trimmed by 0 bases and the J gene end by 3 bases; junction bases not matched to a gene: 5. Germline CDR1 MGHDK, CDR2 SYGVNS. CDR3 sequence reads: CASSEYSSGNYNEQFF. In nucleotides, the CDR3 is TGTGCCAGCAGTGAATATTCTAGCGGAAACTACAATGAGCAGTTCTTC. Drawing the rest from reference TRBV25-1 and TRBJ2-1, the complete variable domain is EADIYQTPRYLVIGTGKKITLECSQTMGHDKMYWYQQDPGMELHLIHYSYGVNSTEKGDLSSESTVSRIRTEHFPLTLESARPSHTSQYLCASSEYSSGNYNEQFFGPGTRLTVL.

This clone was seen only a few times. Here the CDR3 reads CASNPGLAISYEQYF. CDR3 DNA: TGCGCCAGCAACCCCGGACTAGCGATTTCCTACGAGCAGTACTTC. J is TRBJ2-7 and V is TRBV5-1; 9 bases line up with TRBD2. The CDR3 covers 15 residues. Germline V gene data show CDR1 as SGHRS and CDR2 as YFSETQ. V trimming: 6 bases; J trimming: 1 base; junction bases outside the gene matches: 8.

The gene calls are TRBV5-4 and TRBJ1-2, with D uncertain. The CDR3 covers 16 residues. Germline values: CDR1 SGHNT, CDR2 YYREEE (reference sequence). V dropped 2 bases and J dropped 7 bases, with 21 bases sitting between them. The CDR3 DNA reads TGTGCCAGCAGCTTAGGTCCCCCAGAGGGCTTTGCTGGCTACACCTTC. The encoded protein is CASSLGPPEGFAGYTF.

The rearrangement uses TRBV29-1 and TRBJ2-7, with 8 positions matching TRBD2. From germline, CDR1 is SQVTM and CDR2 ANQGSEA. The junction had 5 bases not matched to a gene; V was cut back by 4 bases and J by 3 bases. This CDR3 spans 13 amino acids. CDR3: CSVGQLAGYEQYF. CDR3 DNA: TGCAGCGTTGGGCAGCTAGCGGGCTACGAGCAGTACTTC.

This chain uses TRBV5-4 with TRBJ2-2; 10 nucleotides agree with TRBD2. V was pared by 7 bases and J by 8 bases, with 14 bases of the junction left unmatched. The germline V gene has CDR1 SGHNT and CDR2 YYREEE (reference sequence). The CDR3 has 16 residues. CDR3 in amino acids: CASAPALAGTGGELFF. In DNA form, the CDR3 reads TGTGCCAGCGCTCCGGCACTAGCGGGGACCGGAGGGGAGCTGTTTTTT.

In DNA, the CDR3 is TGTGCCAGCAGTCTGGGACAGGGCCTCGACTATGGCTACACCTTC. Its protein is CASSLGQGLDYGYTF. This chain uses TRBV28 with TRBJ1-2; 9 bases are a match to TRBD1. The CDR3 is 15 residues long. V trimming: 5 bases; J trimming: 3 bases; junction bases outside the gene matches: 7. The germline V gene has CDR1 MDHEN and CDR2 SYDVKM.

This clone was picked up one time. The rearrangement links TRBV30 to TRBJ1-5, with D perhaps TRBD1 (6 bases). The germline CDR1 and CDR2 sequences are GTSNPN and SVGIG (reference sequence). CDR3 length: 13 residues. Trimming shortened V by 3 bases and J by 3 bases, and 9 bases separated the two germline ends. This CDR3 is CAWSWTVNQPQHF. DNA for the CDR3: TGTGCCTGGAGCTGGACAGTCAATCAGCCCCAGCATTTT.

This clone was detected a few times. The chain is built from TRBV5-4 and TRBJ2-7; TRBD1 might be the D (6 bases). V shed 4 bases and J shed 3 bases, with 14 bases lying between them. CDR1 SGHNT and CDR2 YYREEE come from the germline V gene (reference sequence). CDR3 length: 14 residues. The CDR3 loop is CASSPTGSDYEQYF. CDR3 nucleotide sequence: TGTGCCAGCAGCCCGACAGGTTCGGACTACGAGCAGTACTTC.

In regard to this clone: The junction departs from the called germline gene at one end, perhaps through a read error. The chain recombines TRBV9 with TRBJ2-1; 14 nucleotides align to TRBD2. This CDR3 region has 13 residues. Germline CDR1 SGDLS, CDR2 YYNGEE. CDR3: CASSPRTSGGPIF. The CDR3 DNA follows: TGTGCCAGCAGCCCCCGGACTAGCGGGGGGCCAATCTTC.

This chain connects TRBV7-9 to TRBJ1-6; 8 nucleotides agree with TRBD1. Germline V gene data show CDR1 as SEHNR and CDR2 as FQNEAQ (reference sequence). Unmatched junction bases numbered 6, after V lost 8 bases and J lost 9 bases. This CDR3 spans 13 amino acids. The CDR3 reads CASAETGASPLHF. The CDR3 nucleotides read TGTGCCAGCGCCGAGACAGGGGCTTCACCCCTCCACTTT.

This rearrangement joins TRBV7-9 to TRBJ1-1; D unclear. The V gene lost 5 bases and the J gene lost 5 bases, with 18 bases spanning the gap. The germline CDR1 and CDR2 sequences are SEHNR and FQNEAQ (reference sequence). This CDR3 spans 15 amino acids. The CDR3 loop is CASSPTTWRGTEAFF. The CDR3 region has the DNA TGTGCCAGCAGCCCCACGACTTGGCGGGGTACTGAAGCTTTCTTT.

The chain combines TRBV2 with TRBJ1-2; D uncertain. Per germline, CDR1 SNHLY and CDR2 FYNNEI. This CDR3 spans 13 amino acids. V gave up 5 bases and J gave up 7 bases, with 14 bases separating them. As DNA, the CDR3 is TGTGCCAGCAGTCCTGCGGTAAATGGTGGCTACACCTTC. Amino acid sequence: CASSPAVNGGYTF.

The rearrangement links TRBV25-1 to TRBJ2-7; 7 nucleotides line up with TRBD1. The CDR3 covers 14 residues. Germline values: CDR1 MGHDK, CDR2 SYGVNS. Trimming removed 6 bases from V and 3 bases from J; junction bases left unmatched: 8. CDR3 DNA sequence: TGTGCCAGCAGAGCCGACAGGGCAATCTACGAGCAGTACTTC. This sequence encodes CASRADRAIYEQYF.

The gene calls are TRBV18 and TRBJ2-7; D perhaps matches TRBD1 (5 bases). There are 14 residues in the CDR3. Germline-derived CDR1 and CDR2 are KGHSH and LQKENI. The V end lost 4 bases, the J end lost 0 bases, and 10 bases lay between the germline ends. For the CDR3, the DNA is TGTGCCAGCTCACTAGGGGATATCTCCTACGAGCAGTACTTC. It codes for CASSLGDISYEQYF.

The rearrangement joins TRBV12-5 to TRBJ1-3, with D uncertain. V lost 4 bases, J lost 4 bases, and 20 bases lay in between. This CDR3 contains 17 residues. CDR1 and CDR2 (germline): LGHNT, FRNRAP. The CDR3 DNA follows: TGTGCTAGTGGTTACGATCACACCTCCCTTAAGGGAAACACCATATATTTT. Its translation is CASGYDHTSLKGNTIYF.

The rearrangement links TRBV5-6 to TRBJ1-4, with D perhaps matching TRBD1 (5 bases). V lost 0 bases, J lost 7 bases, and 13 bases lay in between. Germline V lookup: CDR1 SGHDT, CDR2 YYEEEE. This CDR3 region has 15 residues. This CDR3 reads CASSLAGGFGEKLFF. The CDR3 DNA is TGTGCCAGCAGCTTGGCCGGGGGGTTTGGTGAAAAACTGTTTTTT.

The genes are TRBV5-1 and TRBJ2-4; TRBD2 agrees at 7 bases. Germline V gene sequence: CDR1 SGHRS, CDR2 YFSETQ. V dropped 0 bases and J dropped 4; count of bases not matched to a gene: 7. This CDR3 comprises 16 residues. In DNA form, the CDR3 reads TGCGCCAGCAGCTTGGCCGGGGGGAGGGTGAAAAACATTCAGTACTTC. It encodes CASSLAGGRVKNIQYF. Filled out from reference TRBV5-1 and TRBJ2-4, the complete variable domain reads KAGVTQTPRYLIKTRGQQVTLSCSPISGHRSVSWYQQTPGQGLQFLFEYFSETQRNKGNFPGRFSGRQFSNSRSEMNVSTLELGDSALYLCASSLAGGRVKNIQYFGAGTRLSVL.

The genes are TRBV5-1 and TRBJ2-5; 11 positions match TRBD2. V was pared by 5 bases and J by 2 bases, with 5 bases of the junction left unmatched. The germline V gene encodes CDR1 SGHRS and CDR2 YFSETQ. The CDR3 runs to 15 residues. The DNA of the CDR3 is TGCGCCAGCAGACTTAGCGGGGGGGGTCAAGAGACCCAGTACTTC. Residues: CASRLSGGGQETQYF.

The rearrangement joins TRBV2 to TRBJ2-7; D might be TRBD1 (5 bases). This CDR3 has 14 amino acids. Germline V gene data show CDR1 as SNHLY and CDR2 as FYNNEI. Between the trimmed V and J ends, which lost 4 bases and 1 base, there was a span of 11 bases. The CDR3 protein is CASSAGSLSYEQYF. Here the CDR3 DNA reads TGTGCCAGCAGTGCAGGGTCGCTTTCCTACGAGCAGTACTTC.

CDR3 amino acids: CASSLVGSDPKNIQYF. CDR3 bases: TGTGCCAGCAGCTTAGTGGGTAGCGATCCCAAAAACATTCAGTACTTC. The chain carries TRBV7-8 and TRBJ2-4; a possible D gene is TRBD2 (5 bases). The CDR3 is 16 residues long. Per the germline V gene, CDR1 is SGHVS and CDR2 is FQNEAQ. V lost 1 base and J lost 2, with 12 bases in between.

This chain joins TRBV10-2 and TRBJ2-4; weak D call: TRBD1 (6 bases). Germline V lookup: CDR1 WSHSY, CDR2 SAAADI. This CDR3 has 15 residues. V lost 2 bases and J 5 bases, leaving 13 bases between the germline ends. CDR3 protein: CASSEPGVLENIQYF. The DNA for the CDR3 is TGCGCCAGCAGTGAGCCAGGGGTTCTTGAAAACATTCAGTACTTC.

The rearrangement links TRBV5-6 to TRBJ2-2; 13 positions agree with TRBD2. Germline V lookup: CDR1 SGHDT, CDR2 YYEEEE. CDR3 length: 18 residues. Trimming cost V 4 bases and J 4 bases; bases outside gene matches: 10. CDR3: CASSSTSGGAQFTGELFF. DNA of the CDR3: TGTGCCAGCAGCAGCACTAGCGGGGGGGCACAGTTCACCGGGGAGCTGTTTTTT.